The entry that follows covers one T cell receptor (beta chain) sequence. Peripheral blood mononuclear cells were collected from every patient before and during treatment, yielding between 1 and 8 samples per patient. This sample was taken from a study of PD-L1 blockade in urothelial cancer. In the study overall: Blood analysis occurred 3 weeks (second dose) and 6 weeks after treatment start.

Measured with immunoSEQ multiplex PCR; TCRdb has only the in-frame clones, and not every one. The sample carries 44,000 or so clones, approximately 78% recorded once. Germline V gene lookup returns CDR1 SGHRS and CDR2 YFSETQ. After removal of 6 bases from V and 8 bases from J, the junction contained 17 bases not matched to a gene. CDR3 length: 17 residues. This clonotype was sampled from a man between 65 and 85 years old with urothelial cancer. Here the sequenced sample was PBMCs, taken around atezolizumab (anti-PD-L1) treatment. This chain links TRBV5-1 with TRBJ1-1; the match to TRBD1 covers 12 bases. The CDR3 region is CASTQPGTGGANGEAFF. CDR3 DNA sequence: TGCGCCAGCACTCAACCCGGGACAGGGGGCGCGAACGGGGAAGCTTTCTTT.